Following are 23 T cell receptor beta chains from one sample sequenced in a study of T-cell reconstitution after alpha-beta-depleted transplantation in children. Preparation of the TCRbeta library involved a method that used unique molecular identifiers. TCRdb reanalysed the PCR reads using MiXCR and keeps one entry per CDR3 protein. The sample shows 800,000 to 1,000,000 distinct CDR3 sequences, roughly 29% of them seen only once. Specimen: PBMCs, mostly from graft donor cells, collected 360 days after TCRalphabeta/CD19-depleted stem cell transplant. Source of these receptors: a boy younger than two who had a stem cell transplant for SCID, so the T cells may come from the graft donor.

V and J are TRBV5-4 and TRBJ2-4; a possible D gene is TRBD1 (8 bases). The CDR3 totals 13 residues. The germline V and J ends were trimmed by 4 bases and 16 bases, with 21 bases remaining between them. Germline V lookup: CDR1 SGHNT, CDR2 YYREEE (reference sequence). DNA for the CDR3: TGTGCCAGCAGCCTTGGGCAGGGGGCGGGGGTATACTTC. Translating gives CASSLGQGAGVYF.

The chain employs TRBV20-1 and TRBJ1-5; D is uncertain. Trimming cost V 3 bases and J 5 bases, with 11 bases left between them. Germline V gives CDR1 DFQATT, CDR2 SNEGSKA (reference sequence). The CDR3 covers 13 residues. CDR3 loop: CSARGAIYQPQHF. The CDR3 DNA reads as TGCAGTGCTAGGGGAGCTATTTATCAGCCCCAGCATTTT.

CDR3 amino acids: CASSLEGAVLNTDTQYF. The CDR3 DNA reads TGTGCCAGCAGCTTAGAAGGGGCAGTCCTCAACACAGATACGCAGTATTTT. V usage is TRBV11-2 and J usage is TRBJ2-3, with a possible D match to TRBD1 (5 bases). The V gene lost 0 bases and the J gene lost 2 bases, with 15 bases spanning the gap. CDR3 length: 17 residues. Germline assignment: CDR1 SGHAT and CDR2 FQNNGV.

The chain is built from TRBV7-8 and TRBJ2-3, with TRBD1 identical over 7 bases. V trimming: 6 bases; J trimming: 5 bases; junction bases outside the gene matches: 20. The germline V gene encodes CDR1 SGHVS and CDR2 FQNEAQ. CDR3 length: 18 amino acids. This CDR3 is CASRMGRGSGGVLDTQYF. The CDR3 DNA reads TGTGCCAGCAGGATGGGTCGGGGATCAGGGGGTGTATTAGATACGCAGTATTTT.

This clonotype was recorded a few times. The chain links TRBV18 to TRBJ1-2; D is possibly TRBD1 (6 bases). V lost 1 base and J lost 4, with 22 bases in between. Germline V lookup: CDR1 KGHSH, CDR2 LQKENI. The CDR3 consists of 18 residues. DNA for the CDR3: TGTGCCAGCTCACCACTAGAGGTTCGGCAGGGGTCGGGCTATGGCTACACCTTC. Encoded protein: CASSPLEVRQGSGYGYTF.

This clonotype showed up just a few times. This chain uses TRBV11-2 with TRBJ2-3; tentative D call: TRBD2 (6 bases). CDR1 is SGHAT, CDR2 FQNNGV, per germline. The CDR3 covers 15 residues. The V end was cut by 1 base, the J end by 5 bases, with 13 bases between. CDR3 sequence: CASSLGPGGIDTQYF. DNA of the CDR3: TGTGCCAGCAGCTTAGGCCCTGGAGGGATAGATACGCAGTATTTT.

The rearrangement links TRBV5-1 to TRBJ2-1, with 11 nucleotides matching TRBD2. The CDR3 contains 16 residues. Per the germline V gene, CDR1 is SGHRS and CDR2 is YFSETQ. V was pared by 5 bases and J by 4 bases, with 8 bases of the junction left unmatched. The CDR3 is CASRYTSGGVYNEQFF. In nucleotides, the CDR3 is TGCGCCAGCAGATACACTAGCGGGGGAGTTTACAATGAGCAGTTCTTC. Supplemented by reference TRBV5-1 and TRBJ2-1, the full variable domain reads KAGVTQTPRYLIKTRGQQVTLSCSPISGHRSVSWYQQTPGQGLQFLFEYFSETQRNKGNFPGRFSGRQFSNSRSEMNVSTLELGDSALYLCASRYTSGGVYNEQFFGPGTRLTVL.

This clonotype was counted a few times. The chain has TRBV20-1 and TRBJ2-3; a possible D gene is TRBD1 (5 bases). CDR1 DFQATT and CDR2 SNEGSKA come from the germline V gene (reference sequence). This CDR3 has 15 residues. V was pared by 1 base and J by 0 bases, with 11 bases between. The CDR3 DNA sequence: TGCAGTGCTAGAGCGACAGTAACTAGCACAGATACGCAGTATTTT. Amino acid sequence: CSARATVTSTDTQYF.

This clonotype was counted once. V usage is TRBV28 and J usage is TRBJ1-1; possibly TRBD1 for D (5 bases). The germline V gene encodes CDR1 MDHEN and CDR2 SYDVKM. CDR3 size: 14 residues. Trimming took 4 bases from V and 5 from J, leaving 14 bases between them. DNA for the CDR3: TGTGCCAGCAGTTGGAGGCGGGGGGGGACTGAAGCTTTCTTT. It encodes CASSWRRGGTEAFF.

This clonotype was recorded a few times. The V and J genes are TRBV5-1 and TRBJ2-5; 10 bases align to TRBD2. The CDR3 extends over 16 amino acids. V trimming: 1 base; J trimming: 5 bases; junction bases outside the gene matches: 8. Germline CDR1 SGHRS, CDR2 YFSETQ. The CDR3 loop reads CASSLMASGGAETQYF. CDR3 nucleotides: TGCGCCAGCAGCTTGATGGCTAGCGGGGGTGCGGAGACCCAGTACTTC.

The sample holds a few counts of this clonotype. The V gene is TRBV11-2, the J gene TRBJ2-7, with D tentatively TRBD2 (5 bases). V shed 6 bases and J shed 0 bases, with 15 bases lying between them. Germline CDR1 is SGHAT and CDR2 is FQNNGV. The CDR3 contains 15 residues. CDR3 DNA sequence: TGTGCCAGCAGTGGAGGTCAGTTCTACTCCTACGAGCAGTACTTC. Protein sequence: CASSGGQFYSYEQYF.

Ten or more counts support this clonotype. A read error may account for a junction end that differs from germline. The chain couples TRBV5-1 to TRBJ2-7, with TRBD1 identical over 7 bases. CDR3 size: 14 residues. CDR1 is SGHRS and CDR2 is YFSETQ in the germline V gene. CDR3 in amino acids: CASSLPGTAYEQYF. The CDR3 DNA follows: TGTGCCAGCAGCCTACCCGGGACAGCCTACGAGCAGTACTTC.

The genes are TRBV7-6 and TRBJ2-5; 8 bases map to TRBD1. The V segment lost 4 bases and the J segment 3 bases; nucleotides outside the gene matches: 10. The CDR3 runs 16 residues. Germline V lookup: CDR1 SGHVS, CDR2 FNYEAQ. The CDR3 region has the DNA TGTGCCAGCAGCTCCCGCCCCACGACAGGGGAAGAGACCCAGTACTTC. It encodes CASSSRPTTGEETQYF.

Only a few counts were recorded for this clonotype. This chain joins TRBV12-3 or TRBV12-4 and TRBJ2-1; TRBD2 matches 11 bases. The CDR3 runs 13 residues. V was clipped by 1 base and J by 10 bases; unmatched bases: 0. CDR3: CASSLGTSGEQFF. The DNA for the CDR3 is TGTGCCAGCAGTTTAGGGACTAGCGGGGAGCAGTTCTTC.

Comments on this clonotype: This may stem from a read error, because a much larger clone lies one nucleotide away. V gene TRBV10-3 combines with J gene TRBJ2-3; 7 bases match TRBD1. The CDR3 extends over 15 amino acids. Germline lookup yields CDR1 ENHRY and CDR2 SYGVKD. CDR3 DNA sequence: TGTGTCATCACCCCGACAGGGTGGGATGCAGATACGCAGTATTTT. Its protein is CVITPTGWDADTQYF.

The chain is built from TRBV29-1 and TRBJ2-1; D is possibly TRBD2 (5 bases). This CDR3 is built from 11 residues. Germline-derived CDR1 and CDR2 are SQVTM and ANQGSEA. The V gene lost 7 bases and the J gene lost 7 bases, with 11 bases spanning the gap. The DNA of the CDR3 is TGCAGCGCCCCGGGGTGGAATGAGCAGTTCTTC. This encodes CSAPGWNEQFF.

This clonotype occurred a few times. V and J are TRBV5-1 and TRBJ2-3; D call uncertain. Trimming stripped 0 bases from V and 0 bases from J, with 14 bases between. Germline V gene data show CDR1 as SGHRS and CDR2 as YFSETQ. The CDR3 is 17 residues long. The CDR3 bases are TGCGCCAGCAGCTTGGAGGAAGTGGGTCTCAGCACAGATACGCAGTATTTT. Its translation: CASSLEEVGLSTDTQYF.

In this sample, this clonotype turned up a few times. The rearrangement uses TRBV12-3 or TRBV12-4 and TRBJ1-6; D is undetermined. V lost 2 bases and J lost 16, with 12 bases in between. The CDR3 is made up of 12 amino acids. DNA of the CDR3: TGTGCCAGCAGTTTAACCCCACCTGATCTCCACTTT. It codes for CASSLTPPDLHF.

This clonotype was observed at least ten times. The junction and the germline gene differ at one end; a read error may be behind it. The rearrangement uses TRBV19 and TRBJ2-7; 8 positions agree with TRBD1. CDR1 and CDR2 (germline): LNHDA, SQIVND (reference sequence). The CDR3 is made up of 14 amino acids. The CDR3 loop is CASSLTGDSYEQYF. The CDR3 nucleotides read TGCGCCAGCAGCCTGACAGGGGACAGCTACGAGCAGTACTTC.

The chain has TRBV7-2 and TRBJ2-5; 8 bases line up with TRBD2. CDR3 length equals 14 residues. With V trimmed by 2 bases and J by 5 bases, 4 bases remained unmatched. Germline assignment: CDR1 SGHTA and CDR2 FQGNSA. The CDR3 reads CASSLWAGGETQYF. For the CDR3, the DNA is TGTGCCAGCAGCTTATGGGCGGGGGGCGAGACCCAGTACTTC.

This chain uses TRBV6-1 with TRBJ2-1, with 7 bases fitting TRBD2. Germline V gene data show CDR1 as MNHNS and CDR2 as SASEGT. V trimming: 9 bases; J trimming: 7 bases; junction bases outside the gene matches: 15. This CDR3 has 15 amino acids. The CDR3 DNA reads TGTGCCAGTACTCGACTAGCTTCGGCGTTGAATGAGCAGTTCTTC. Translation gives CASTRLASALNEQFF.

This clonotype has just a few counts. V gene TRBV12-3 or TRBV12-4 combines with J gene TRBJ2-7; the match to TRBD1 covers 9 bases. This CDR3 spans 14 amino acids. The junction had 7 bases not matched to a gene; V was cut back by 3 bases and J by 7 bases. CDR3: CASSFPQGAGEQYF. The CDR3 DNA sequence: TGTGCCAGCAGTTTCCCACAGGGGGCTGGAGAGCAGTACTTC.

The CDR3 protein is CASTPRSSGANVLTF. The CDR3 DNA reads as TGTGCCAGCACCCCTCGCAGCTCTGGGGCCAACGTCCTGACTTTC. The chain is built from TRBV5-4 and TRBJ2-6; unclear D gene. The CDR3 consists of 15 residues. The V end lost 6 bases, the J end lost 0 bases, and 10 bases lay between the germline ends. Germline V gives CDR1 SGHNT, CDR2 YYREEE (reference sequence).